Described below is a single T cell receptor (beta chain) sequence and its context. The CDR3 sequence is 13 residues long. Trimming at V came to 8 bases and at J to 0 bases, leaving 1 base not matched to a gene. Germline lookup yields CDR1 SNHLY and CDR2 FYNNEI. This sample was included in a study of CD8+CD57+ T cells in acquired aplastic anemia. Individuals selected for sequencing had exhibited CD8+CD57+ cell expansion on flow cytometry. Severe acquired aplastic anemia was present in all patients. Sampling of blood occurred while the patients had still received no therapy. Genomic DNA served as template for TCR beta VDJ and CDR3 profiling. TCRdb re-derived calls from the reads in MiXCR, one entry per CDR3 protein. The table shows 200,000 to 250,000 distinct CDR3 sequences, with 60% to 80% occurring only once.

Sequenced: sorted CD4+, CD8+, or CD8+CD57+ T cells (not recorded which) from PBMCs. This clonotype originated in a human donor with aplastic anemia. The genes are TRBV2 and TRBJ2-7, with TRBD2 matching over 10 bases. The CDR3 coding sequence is TGTGCCAGCCTAGCGGGGGCCTCCTACGAGCAGTACTTC. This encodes CASLAGASYEQYF.